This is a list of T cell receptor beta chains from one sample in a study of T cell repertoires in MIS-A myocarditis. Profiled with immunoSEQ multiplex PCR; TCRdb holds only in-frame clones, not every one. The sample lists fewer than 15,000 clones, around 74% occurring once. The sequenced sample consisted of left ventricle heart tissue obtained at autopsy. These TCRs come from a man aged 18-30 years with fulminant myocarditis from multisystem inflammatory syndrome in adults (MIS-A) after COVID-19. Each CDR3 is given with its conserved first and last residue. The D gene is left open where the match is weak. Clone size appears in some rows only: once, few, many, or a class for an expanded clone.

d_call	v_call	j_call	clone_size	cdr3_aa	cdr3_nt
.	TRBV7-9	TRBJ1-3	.	CASSLSLGPSGNTIYF	TGTGCCAGCAGCTTGTCCTTAGGACCCTCTGGAAACACCATATATTTT
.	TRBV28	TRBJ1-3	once	CASSFVRQSGNTIYF	TGTGCCAGCAGTTTCGTCAGACAGTCTGGAAACACCATATATTTT
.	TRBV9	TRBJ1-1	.	CASSVAPRNTEAFF	TGTGCCAGCAGCGTAGCCCCCAGGAACACTGAAGCTTTCTTT
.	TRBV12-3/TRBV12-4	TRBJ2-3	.	CASSAGSTDTQYF	TGTGCCAGCAGTGCCGGGTCCACAGATACGCAGTATTTT
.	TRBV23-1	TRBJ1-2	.	CASSPSHGPLQYYGYTF	TGCGCCAGCAGTCCTAGTCATGGGCCACTACAGTACTATGGCTACACCTTC
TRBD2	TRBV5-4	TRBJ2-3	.	CASSSPLAGFTDTQYF	TGTGCCAGCAGCTCCCCCTTAGCGGGTTTCACAGATACGCAGTATTTT
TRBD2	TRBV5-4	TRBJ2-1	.	CASSYGTSGRTTYNEQFF	TGTGCCAGCAGCTACGGGACTAGCGGGAGGACCACTTACAATGAGCAGTTCTTC
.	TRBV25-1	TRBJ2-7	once	CASSEMGDRSYEQYF	TGTGCCAGCAGTGAAATGGGGGACCGTTCCTACGAGCAGTACTTC
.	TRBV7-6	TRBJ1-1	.	CASSLAYGGSNTEAFF	TGTGCCAGCAGCTTAGCATATGGAGGGTCTAACACTGAAGCTTTCTTT
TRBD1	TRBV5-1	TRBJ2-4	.	CASNQEQGRNIQYF	TGCGCCAGCAACCAGGAACAGGGGAGAAACATTCAGTACTTC
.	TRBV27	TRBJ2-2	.	CASSLRGGTHTGELFF	TGTGCCAGCAGTTTACGCGGAGGGACGCACACCGGGGAGCTGTTTTTT
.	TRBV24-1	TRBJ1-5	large	CATSDLSINQPQHF	TGTGCCACCAGTGATTTGTCCATCAATCAGCCCCAGCATTTT
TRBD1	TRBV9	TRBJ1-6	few	CASSVGGQSSYNSPLHF	TGTGCCAGCAGCGTAGGGGGACAGAGCTCCTATAATTCACCCCTCCACTTT
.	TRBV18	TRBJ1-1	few	CASSPGQGGVNTEAFF	TGTGCCAGCTCACCCGGGCAGGGTGGGGTTAACACTGAAGCTTTCTTT
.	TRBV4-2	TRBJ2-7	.	CASSQEGSYRDEQYF	TGTGCCAGCAGCCAAGAAGGGAGTTACAGAGACGAGCAGTACTTC
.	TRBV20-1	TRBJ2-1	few	CSVRSAHEQFF	TGCAGTGTTAGGAGCGCCCATGAGCAGTTCTTC
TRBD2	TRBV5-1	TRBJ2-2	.	CASSLVPTSRNTGELFF	TGCGCCAGCAGCTTGGTCCCGACTAGCAGAAACACCGGGGAGCTGTTTTTT
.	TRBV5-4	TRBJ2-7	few	CASSSGTDTYEQYF	TGTGCCAGCAGCTCCGGGACGGATACCTACGAGCAGTACTTC
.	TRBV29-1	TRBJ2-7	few	CSVYPPGRNYEQYF	TGCAGCGTTTACCCCCCGGGGAGGAACTACGAGCAGTACTTC
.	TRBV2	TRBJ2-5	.	CASSAPSVGGEETQYF	TGTGCCAGCAGTGCCCCCTCGGTTGGGGGAGAAGAGACCCAGTACTTC
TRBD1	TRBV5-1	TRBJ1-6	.	CASSLEDRGNSPLHF	TGCGCCAGCAGCTTGGAGGACAGGGGTAATTCACCCCTCCACTTT
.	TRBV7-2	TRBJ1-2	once	CASSLSRNSPNGYTF	TGTGCCAGCAGCTTATCGCGGAATTCCCCGAATGGCTACACCTTC
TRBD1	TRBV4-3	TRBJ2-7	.	CASSQDRRTGGEQYF	TGCGCCAGCAGCCAAGATCGGAGGACAGGGGGCGAGCAGTACTTC
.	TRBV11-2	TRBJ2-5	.	CASSLKVGEWETQYF	TGTGCCAGCAGCTTGAAAGTGGGGGAGTGGGAGACCCAGTACTTC
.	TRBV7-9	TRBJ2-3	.	CASSLALDFISADTQYF	TGTGCCAGCAGCTTAGCGCTGGACTTTATAAGTGCAGATACGCAGTATTTT
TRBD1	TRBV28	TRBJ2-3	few	CASSFLQGRIAVDTQYF	TGTGCCAGCAGTTTCCTACAGGGGCGGATTGCAGTAGATACGCAGTATTTT
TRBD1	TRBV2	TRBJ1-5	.	CASSPGTENQPQHF	TGTGCCAGCAGTCCCGGGACAGAAAATCAGCCCCAGCATTTT
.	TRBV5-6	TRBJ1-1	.	CASSLRGNEAFF	TGTGCCAGCAGCTTGAGGGGGAATGAAGCTTTCTTT
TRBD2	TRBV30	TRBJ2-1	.	CAWSLGLAGVNEQFF	TGTGCCTGGAGCCTGGGATTAGCGGGAGTGAATGAGCAGTTCTTC
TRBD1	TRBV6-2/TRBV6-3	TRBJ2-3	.	CASSATDRGAADTQYF	TGTGCCAGCAGTGCCACCGACAGGGGAGCAGCAGATACGCAGTATTTT
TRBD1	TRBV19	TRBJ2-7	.	CASSQPGQGYYEQYF	TGTGCCAGTAGTCAGCCGGGACAGGGATACTACGAGCAGTACTTC
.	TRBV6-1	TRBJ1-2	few	CASSEAGVGRRSGYTF	TGTGCCAGCAGTGAAGCGGGGGTGGGGAGGAGGTCTGGCTACACCTTC